The next 21 T cell receptor beta chains were all read from a single sample in a study of vaccination effects on CD4 cells after COVID-19. Sequencing followed a ViraFEST assay step that expanded antigen-specific CD4+ T cells with viral peptide pools. Subsequent to a culture period of 10 days, CD4+ T cells were isolated. This person caught SARS-CoV-2 sometime from March to December 2020, and PCR testing confirmed the infection. Which antigens these TCRs recognize remains unknown. Assay used: immunoSEQ multiplex PCR; TCRdb lists only in-frame clones, some missing. The data contain fewer than 30,000 clones, around 78% of them singletons. Material: CD4+ T cells from PBMCs cultured with HCoV-NL63 spike peptides, obtained before COVID-19 vaccination. Receptors were obtained from a human donor who had a prior SARS-CoV-2 infection.

The chain is built from TRBV6-6 and TRBJ2-7; D is unclear. V lost 5 bases to trimming and J lost 1 base, with 18 bases between them. In germline, CDR1 is MNHNY, CDR2 SVGAGI (reference sequence). The length of the CDR3 is 16 residues. In DNA, the CDR3 is TGTGCCAGCAGTAGGCCCCCCGACGGCGCTTCCTACGAGCAGTACTTC. This encodes CASSRPPDGASYEQYF.

This chain uses TRBV9 with TRBJ2-6; weak D call: TRBD1 (6 bases). CDR1 SGDLS and CDR2 YYNGEE come from the germline V gene. The CDR3 is 16 residues long. V was clipped by 3 bases and J by 0 bases, with 10 bases between them. The CDR3 reads CASSAGAHSGANVLTF. CDR3 sequence (DNA): TGTGCCAGCAGCGCAGGGGCACACTCTGGGGCCAACGTCCTGACTTTC. The complete variable domain, with remaining parts taken from reference TRBV9 and TRBJ2-6, reads DSGVTQTPKHLITATGQRVTLRCSPRSGDLSVYWYQQSLDQGLQFLIQYYNGEERAKGNILERFSAQQFPDLHSELNLSSLELGDSALYFCASSAGAHSGANVLTFGAGSRLTVL.

V is TRBV6-5 and J is TRBJ2-1, with D hard to call. This CDR3 is 15 amino acids long. V was trimmed by 6 bases and J by 0 bases, leaving 12 bases between them. The V gene's germline CDR1 is MNHEY and CDR2 SVGAGI. The CDR3 is CASSKTRDSYNEQFF. In DNA, the CDR3 is TGTGCCAGCAGCAAAACCCGCGACTCCTACAATGAGCAGTTCTTC.

About this clone itself: The junction and the germline gene differ at one end; a read error may be behind it. The chain recombines TRBV2 with TRBJ1-6; no clear D. This CDR3 region has 13 residues. Germline V CDR1 and CDR2: SNHLY, FYNNEI. The CDR3 region is CASSLSYTSPLHF. CDR3 bases: TGTGCCAGCAGTCTCTCCTATACTTCACCCCTCCACTTT.

The CDR3 sequence is CASSREGLSGNTIYF. In DNA, the CDR3 is TGCGCCAGCAGCCGGGAGGGGCTCTCTGGAAACACCATATATTTT. This chain connects TRBV5-1 to TRBJ1-3; possible D gene TRBD1, 5 bases. The V gene lost 4 bases and the J gene lost 0 bases, with 11 bases spanning the gap. Germline V gene data show CDR1 as SGHRS and CDR2 as YFSETQ. The CDR3 contains 15 residues.

The gene calls are TRBV2 and TRBJ2-3; D remains unclear. The CDR3 is 13 amino acids. Trimming took off 1 base at V and 8 bases at J, with 10 bases between the two ends. The V gene's germline CDR1 is SNHLY and CDR2 FYNNEI. CDR3: CASSEDPGSTQYF. The CDR3 coding sequence is TGTGCCAGCAGTGAAGACCCAGGCTCTACGCAGTATTTT. Together with reference TRBV2 and TRBJ2-3, the CDR3 gives the full variable domain: EPEVTQTPSHQVTQMGQEVILRCVPISNHLYFYWYRQILGQKVEFLVSFYNNEISEKSEIFDDQFSVERPDGSNFTLKIRSTKLEDSAMYFCASSEDPGSTQYFGPGTRLTVL.

The gene calls are TRBV5-4 and TRBJ1-6; D might be TRBD1 (5 bases). Germline loops: CDR1 SGHNT, CDR2 YYREEE (reference sequence). The CDR3 spans 16 residues. Trimming removed 4 bases from V and 6 bases from J, with 17 bases in between. CDR3 sequence: CASSGQGSGSNSPLHF. The CDR3, as DNA: TGTGCCAGCAGCGGACAAGGGAGTGGCTCTAATTCACCCCTCCACTTT.

V and J are TRBV27 and TRBJ2-1; D is uncertain. CDR1 and CDR2 (germline): MNHEY, SMNVEV (reference sequence). CDR3 length: 15 amino acids. Trimming took off 3 bases at V and 12 bases at J, with 21 bases between the two ends. The CDR3 region has the DNA TGTGCCAGCAGTTTTTCGATGGCTGCAGGCGCTGGGCAGTTCTTC. Its translation is CASSFSMAAGAGQFF.

The chain employs TRBV12-5 and TRBJ2-7; TRBD1 matches 9 bases. The CDR3 covers 14 residues. Trimming removed 6 bases from V and 5 bases from J; junction bases left unmatched: 8. Germline assignment: CDR1 LGHNT and CDR2 FRNRAP. The CDR3 region is CASGVGDRDHEQYF. The CDR3 region has the DNA TGTGCTAGTGGGGTCGGGGACAGGGACCACGAGCAGTACTTC. The whole variable domain, filled in from reference TRBV12-5 and TRBJ2-7, reads DARVTQTPRHKVTEMGQEVTMRCQPILGHNTVFWYRQTMMQGLELLAYFRNRAPLDDSGMPKDRFSAEMPDATLATLKIQPSEPRDSAVYFCASGVGDRDHEQYFGPGTRLTVT.

Only a few counts were recorded for this clone. This rearrangement joins TRBV7-2 to TRBJ2-1, with D unresolved. CDR3 length equals 14 residues. Between the trimmed V and J ends, which lost 7 bases and 9 bases, there was a span of 19 bases. Germline values: CDR1 SGHTA, CDR2 FQGNSA. This chain's CDR3 is CASNSPIREGEQFF. The DNA for the CDR3 is TGTGCCAGCAACAGCCCCATACGCGAAGGTGAGCAGTTCTTC.

V is TRBV3-1 (or the pseudogene TRBV3-2) and J is TRBJ2-7; D call uncertain. This CDR3 spans 13 amino acids. CDR1 is LGHDT and CDR2 is YNNKEL in the germline V gene (reference sequence). V lost 4 bases to trimming and J lost 5 bases, with 12 bases between them. As DNA, the CDR3 is TGTGCCAGCAGCCCCCGACTTGACCACGAGCAGTACTTC. It codes for CASSPRLDHEQYF.

The chain recombines TRBV27 with TRBJ1-5; tentatively, D is TRBD1 (5 bases). CDR1 is MNHEY, CDR2 SMNVEV, per germline (reference sequence). The V and J ends lost 3 bases and 5 bases respectively, with 14 bases between them. The CDR3 covers 15 residues. DNA of the CDR3: TGTGCCAGCAGTTTCCCGGGGGGGACCCATCAGCCCCAGCATTTT. Translated: CASSFPGGTHQPQHF.

The table lists this clone with a count of one. The junction departs from the called germline gene at one end, perhaps through a read error. The V call is TRBV7-7, the J call TRBJ2-5, with D possibly TRBD1 on 7 matching bases. The CDR3 runs to 13 residues. Germline CDR1 SSHAT, CDR2 FNYEAQ (reference sequence). The CDR3 loop is CASSSGGKETQYF. The CDR3 nucleotides read TGTGCTAGCAGCTCAGGGGGGAAGGAGACCCAGTACTTC.

The rearrangement uses TRBV3-1 (or the pseudogene TRBV3-2) and TRBJ2-5, with a possible D match to TRBD2 (6 bases). V lost 2 bases and J lost 3, with 10 bases in between. There are 14 residues in the CDR3. Germline V CDR1 and CDR2: LGHDT, YNNKEL (reference sequence). The CDR3: CASSQLGGEETQYF. CDR3 nucleotides: TGTGCCAGCAGCCAACTGGGGGGAGAAGAGACCCAGTACTTC.

The J gene is TRBJ2-5, the V gene TRBV6-5, with D tentatively TRBD1 or TRBD2 (5 bases each). The CDR3 loop spans 15 amino acids. V gave up 5 bases and J gave up 2 bases, with 15 bases separating them. Per the germline V gene, CDR1 is MNHEY and CDR2 is SVGAGI. CDR3 bases: TGTGCCAGCAGTATATATGGGACCCAACAAGAGACCCAGTACTTC. This encodes CASSIYGTQQETQYF.

The rearrangement uses TRBV27 and TRBJ1-6; D is uncertain. The CDR3 extends over 15 amino acids. V lost 5 bases to trimming and J lost 7 bases, with 15 bases between them. Germline V gene data show CDR1 as MNHEY and CDR2 as SMNVEV (reference sequence). CDR3 sequence: CASSATEDQNSPLHF. DNA for the CDR3: TGTGCCAGCAGTGCCACAGAAGACCAAAATTCACCCCTCCACTTT.

The rearrangement uses TRBV20-1 and TRBJ1-2; D may be TRBD1 (5 bases). The CDR3 contains 13 residues. Germline V gives CDR1 DFQATT, CDR2 SNEGSKA (reference sequence). V was shortened by 3 bases and J by 3 bases, with 11 bases between the two germline ends. CDR3 sequence (DNA): TGCAGTGCTAGTGAAGGGGAAGACTATGGCTACACCTTC. Translating gives CSASEGEDYGYTF.

This sequence joins TRBV7-9 and TRBJ1-4; TRBD1 matches 8 bases. CDR1 is SEHNR and CDR2 is FQNEAQ in the germline V gene (reference sequence). The CDR3 consists of 15 residues. V was pared by 5 bases and J by 3 bases, with 5 bases of the junction left unmatched. CDR3 region: CASSDQDRANEKLFF. The CDR3 DNA reads as TGTGCCAGCAGCGACCAGGACAGGGCTAATGAAAAACTGTTTTTT. The full variable domain, its missing parts supplied by reference TRBV7-9 and TRBJ1-4, is DTGVSQNPRHKITKRGQNVTFRCDPISEHNRLYWYRQTLGQGPEFLTYFQNEAQLEKSRLLSDRFSAERPKGSFSTLEIQRTEQGDSAMYLCASSDQDRANEKLFFGSGTQLSVL.

The rearrangement links TRBV18 to TRBJ2-2; 7 bases are a match to TRBD1. The ends lost 1 base at V and 2 bases at J; junction bases unmatched: 13. Germline CDR1 is KGHSH and CDR2 is LQKENI. The CDR3 is made up of 19 amino acids. This chain's CDR3 is CASSPLSQVDRENTGELFF. The CDR3 DNA reads as TGTGCCAGCTCACCACTCTCACAAGTAGACAGGGAAAACACCGGGGAGCTGTTTTTT.

This rearrangement joins TRBV28 to TRBJ1-2; D is possibly TRBD1 (5 bases). V was cut by 3 bases and J by 6 bases, with 11 bases left in between. CDR1 and CDR2 from the germline V gene are MDHEN and SYDVKM. The CDR3 has 13 amino acids. The CDR3 DNA sequence: TGTGCCAGCAGTTTGGGGGGGGAGGATGGCTACACCTTC. Protein: CASSLGGEDGYTF.

This clone is deemed medium-sized. The rearrangement joins TRBV10-3 to TRBJ2-6, with D perhaps TRBD1 (6 bases). Germline V lookup: CDR1 ENHRY, CDR2 SYGVKD. The V gene lost 0 bases and the J gene lost 0 bases, with 18 bases spanning the gap. The CDR3 sequence is 20 residues long. The CDR3 nucleotides read TGTGCCATCAGTGAGTCGGGCCAGGGGAGACCTAGCTCTGGGGCCAACGTCCTGACTTTC. This gives the protein CAISESGQGRPSSGANVLTF.